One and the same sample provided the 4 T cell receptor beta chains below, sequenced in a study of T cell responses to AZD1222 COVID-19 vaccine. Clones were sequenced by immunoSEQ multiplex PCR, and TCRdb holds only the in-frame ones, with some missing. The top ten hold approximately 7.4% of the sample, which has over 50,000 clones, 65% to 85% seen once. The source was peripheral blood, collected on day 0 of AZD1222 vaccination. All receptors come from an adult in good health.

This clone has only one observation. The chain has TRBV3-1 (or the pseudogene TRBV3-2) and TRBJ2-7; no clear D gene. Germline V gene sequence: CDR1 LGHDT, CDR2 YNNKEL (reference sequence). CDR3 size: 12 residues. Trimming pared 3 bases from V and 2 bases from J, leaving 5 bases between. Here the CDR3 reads CASSHETYEQYF. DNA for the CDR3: TGTGCCAGCAGCCATGAAACCTACGAGCAGTACTTC.

This CDR3 reads CARARDGAGELFF. The CDR3 nucleotides are TGTGCCAGGGCCCGGGACGGCGCCGGGGAGCTGTTTTTT. The chain recombines TRBV2 with TRBJ2-2; either TRBD1 or TRBD2 may supply D (5 bases each). Trimming cost V 9 bases and J 6 bases, with 14 bases left between them. The CDR3 runs 13 residues. From germline, CDR1 is SNHLY and CDR2 FYNNEI.

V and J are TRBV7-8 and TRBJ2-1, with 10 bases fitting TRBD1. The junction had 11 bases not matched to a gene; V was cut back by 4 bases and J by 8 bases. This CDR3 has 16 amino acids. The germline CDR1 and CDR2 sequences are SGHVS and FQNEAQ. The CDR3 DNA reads TGTGCCAGCAGCTATACTCCGGGACAGGGGTTCCATGAGCAGTTCTTC. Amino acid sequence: CASSYTPGQGFHEQFF. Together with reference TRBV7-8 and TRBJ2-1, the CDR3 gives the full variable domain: GAGVSQSPRYKVAKRGQDVALRCDPISGHVSLFWYQQALGQGPEFLTYFQNEAQLDKSGLPSDRFFAERPEGSVSTLKIQRTQQEDSAVYLCASSYTPGQGFHEQFFGPGTRLTVL.

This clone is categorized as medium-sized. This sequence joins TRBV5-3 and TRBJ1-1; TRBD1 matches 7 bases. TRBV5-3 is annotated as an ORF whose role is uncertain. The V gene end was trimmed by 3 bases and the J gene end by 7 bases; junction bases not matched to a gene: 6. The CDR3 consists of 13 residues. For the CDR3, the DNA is TGTGCCAGAAGCTCTGGGACAGAGAGTGAAGCTTTCTTT. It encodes CARSSGTESEAFF.